Shown below are 2 T cell receptor beta chains from a single sample sequenced in a study of OX40 agonist ivuxolimab in advanced cancers. The method was the immunoSEQ multiplex PCR assay. TCRdb obtained this table from immuneACCESS and retained in-frame rearrangements with V and J assigned. These tables miss some clones; where compared with another copy, unresolved V genes account for less than half of the shortfall, and the remainder is unexplained. This sample lists 100,000 or so clones; 92% were detected once. The biggest ten clones account for around 3.5% of the sample. The specimen was CD4+ or CD8+ T cells sorted from blood, collected in a trial of the OX40 agonist ivuxolimab. The receptors stem from an adult with an advanced solid tumor such as melanoma, head and neck, liver or kidney cancer.

On this clone itself: The sample carries other DNA sequences with the same CDR3. The chain uses TRBV6-5 and TRBJ1-4; maybe TRBD1 (5 bases). V lost 2 bases and J 2 bases, leaving 6 bases between the germline ends. CDR1 is MNHEY and CDR2 is SVGAGI in the germline V gene. CDR3 size: 14 residues. The DNA for the CDR3 is TGTGCCAGCAGTTACGGGGGGACTAATGAAAAACTGTTTTTT. It codes for CASSYGGTNEKLFF.

The chain has TRBV10-3 and TRBJ1-2; D gene unclear. CDR1 ENHRY and CDR2 SYGVKD come from the germline V gene. This CDR3 has 14 residues. The V and J ends lost 3 bases and 3 bases respectively, with 11 bases between them. The chain's CDR3 is CAISDPQQDYGYTF. CDR3 bases: TGTGCCATCAGTGACCCCCAGCAGGACTATGGCTACACCTTC.